This TCR beta chain comes out of a study of shared clonotypes between healthy human individuals. A remark on this clone: The antigen is not known.

The donor cohort consisted entirely of Caucasian adults residing in Nashville, Tennessee. At deep level, the assay was performed. TCRdb's copy holds only in-frame clones and misses some; the assay was immunoSEQ multiplex PCR. The sample holds roughly 2 million clones, nearly 97% seen once. Findings of the study overall: An effect of sequencing depth on clonotype sharing among donors was expected.

The CDR3 has 15 amino acids. From germline, CDR1 is KGHSH and CDR2 LQKENI. Trimming pared 0 bases from V and 6 bases from J, leaving 15 bases between. The sequence derives from a man aged 18 to 35 in good health. The rearrangement links TRBV18 to TRBJ2-7, with D unresolved. Input material: naive CD4+ T cells sorted from blood. The subset was: CD45RA+ positively selected. The CDR3: CASSPPSFGPGEQYF. The CDR3 DNA sequence: TGTGCCAGCTCACCACCGAGTTTCGGACCGGGCGAGCAGTACTTC.